This T cell receptor (beta chain) was identified in a study of T cell responses to AZD1222 COVID-19 vaccine. Sequencing used immunoSEQ multiplex PCR; TCRdb keeps in-frame clones, though not all of them. The repertoire holds some 170,000 clones, about 88% seen once, with 1.5% to 2% in the top ten. J was trimmed by 9 bases and V by 5 bases; bases with no gene match: 4. Germline V gives CDR1 LNHNV, CDR2 YYDKDF (reference sequence). This CDR3 is 12 amino acids long. The rearrangement joins TRBV15 to TRBJ1-1; 9 bases fit TRBD1. The source is an adult in good health. Sequencing was performed on peripheral blood, taken on day 0 of AZD1222 vaccination. The CDR3 DNA sequence: TGTGCCACCAGCGGTAACAGGGGGCAAGCTTTCTTT. Amino acid sequence: CATSGNRGQAFF.